The 10 T cell receptor beta chains below come from one sample, sequenced in a study of neurological immune-mediated disorders. TCRdb itself ran the 5' RACE reads through MiXCR, one entry per CDR3 protein. The table lists about 14,000 distinct CDR3 sequences, under 15% of them singletons, with about 40% in the top ten. What was sequenced was CD8+ T cells from blood. The receptor source for this set is a female donor with HTLV-1-associated myelopathy (HAM/TSP).

The CDR3 DNA is TGTGCCCACTTATCCTACGAGCAGTACTTC. Translation: CAHLSYEQYF. The chain is built from TRBV7-7 and TRBJ2-7; unclear D gene. CDR1 is SSHAT, CDR2 FNYEAQ, per germline (reference sequence). With 11 bases removed from V and 1 base from J, the gap between germline ends came to 6 bases. The CDR3 has 10 residues.

The table lists this clonotype with many counts. The chain recombines TRBV7-9 with TRBJ2-7, with 7 bases that match TRBD1. The J segment lost 2 bases and the V segment lost 3 bases, leaving 4 bases of the junction unmatched. Germline CDR1 and CDR2: SEHNR and FQNEAQ (reference sequence). The CDR3 is made up of 14 amino acids. CDR3 residues: CASSFRQGAYEQYF. In nucleotides, the CDR3 is TGTGCCAGCAGCTTCCGACAGGGCGCCTACGAGCAGTACTTC.

This clonotype was recorded many times. The V call is TRBV27, the J call TRBJ1-2, with TRBD1 matching over 8 bases. Germline values: CDR1 MNHEY, CDR2 SMNVEV (reference sequence). The CDR3 length is 15 residues. The V gene end was trimmed by 0 bases and the J gene end by 7 bases; junction bases not matched to a gene: 7. The CDR3: CASSLSPGQGGGYTF. CDR3 in DNA: TGTGCCAGCAGTTTATCCCCCGGACAGGGTGGTGGCTACACCTTC.

At least ten counts were recorded for this clonotype. The gene calls are TRBV4-3 and TRBJ2-7; D ambiguous. This CDR3 is 15 amino acids long. The V end was cut by 0 bases, the J end by 3 bases, with 12 bases between. Per germline, CDR1 LGHNA and CDR2 YSLEER. The CDR3 coding sequence is TGCGCCAGCAGCCAAGATTTCCTTTCGGACTACGAGCAGTACTTC. Protein sequence: CASSQDFLSDYEQYF.

This clonotype was counted a single time. The rearrangement links TRBV4-1 to TRBJ2-7; D is unclear. Germline V gene sequence: CDR1 MGHRA, CDR2 YSYEKL. The CDR3 totals 12 residues. Trimming removed 2 bases at V and 6 bases at J, with 8 bases between. The DNA for the CDR3 is TGCGCCAGCAGCCAACACCTCAGCGAGCAGTACTTC. Translated: CASSQHLSEQYF.

There are many counts of this clonotype. The chain couples TRBV7-2 to TRBJ2-6; 15 nucleotides match TRBD2. From germline, CDR1 is SGHTA and CDR2 FQGNSA. V dropped 1 base and J dropped 0; count of bases not matched to a gene: 4. The CDR3 runs to 20 residues. In DNA form, the CDR3 reads TGTGCCAGCAGCTTAGAGCCGGGACTAGCGGGGGGCTCTGGGGCCAACGTCCTGACTTTC. Protein sequence: CASSLEPGLAGGSGANVLTF.

A remark on this clonotype: Relative to the germline gene, one junction end is altered; a read error may explain this. The chain has TRBV4-1 and TRBJ2-3; D is uncertain. Germline-derived CDR1 and CDR2 are MGHRA and YSYEKL. The CDR3 totals 15 residues. The DNA of the CDR3 is TGCGCCAGCAGCAAAGATGAAAGGGCGGCAGATACACAGTATTTT. Translation: CASSKDERAADTQYF.

In this sample, this clonotype is medium-sized. This sequence joins TRBV20-1 and TRBJ2-2, with D unclear. Germline loops: CDR1 DFQATT, CDR2 SNEGSKA (reference sequence). This CDR3 contains 13 residues. Trimming cost V 0 bases and J 10 bases, with 12 bases left between them. CDR3 in amino acids: CSARDLGSEELFF. The CDR3 DNA reads TGCAGTGCTAGAGATTTAGGTTCAGAGGAGCTGTTTTTT.

This clonotype was detected many times. The V gene is TRBV5-1, the J gene TRBJ2-1; 8 bases are a match to TRBD2. Germline CDR1 reads SGHRS; CDR2 reads YFSETQ. Trimming removed 5 bases from V and 12 bases from J; junction bases left unmatched: 22. The CDR3 contains 17 residues. Here the CDR3 reads CASSPGERGIYNEGQFF. CDR3 nucleotide sequence: TGCGCCAGCAGTCCCGGGGAGCGGGGGATATACAATGAGGGGCAGTTCTTC. The full variable domain, completed using reference TRBV5-1 and TRBJ2-1, is KAGVTQTPRYLIKTRGQQVTLSCSPISGHRSVSWYQQTPGQGLQFLFEYFSETQRNKGNFPGRFSGRQFSNSRSEMNVSTLELGDSALYLCASSPGERGIYNEGQFFGPGTRLTVL.

Ten or more counts support this clonotype. The chain employs TRBV27 and TRBJ2-7; 9 positions agree with TRBD1. J lost 4 bases, V lost 4 bases, and 5 bases had no gene match. Germline CDR1 MNHEY, CDR2 SMNVEV (reference sequence). This CDR3 has 14 amino acids. CDR3 protein: CASSSTGTGYEQYF. Written as DNA, the CDR3 is TGTGCCAGCAGTTCCACCGGGACAGGGTACGAGCAGTACTTC.